Listed below are T cell receptor beta chains from one sample, sequenced in a study of OX40 agonist ivuxolimab in advanced cancers. Assay used: immunoSEQ multiplex PCR; TCRdb lists only in-frame clones, some missing. The repertoire holds 74,000 or so clones, more than 80% seen once, with 2% to 2.5% in the top ten. Sequenced material: CD4+ or CD8+ T cells sorted from blood, taken in a trial of the OX40 agonist ivuxolimab. The receptor source for this set is an adult with an advanced solid tumor such as melanoma, head and neck, liver or kidney cancer. Each CDR3 is given with its conserved first and last residue. A D gene is named only where the DNA matches it firmly. Clone size is not always given. Where it is, it says once, few, many or a class for expanded clones.

D: NA
length: 16
V: TRBV7-3
J: TRBJ2-3
size: NA
CDR3: CASSLGTSTSTDTQYF
DNA: TGTGCCAGCAGCTTAGGTACCTCCACAAGCACAGATACGCAGTATTTT

D: TRBD1
length: 16
V: TRBV29-1
J: TRBJ2-1
size: NA
CDR3: CSVSHLRDRGGNEQFF
DNA: TGCAGCGTTTCCCACTTGCGGGACAGGGGTGGCAATGAGCAGTTCTTC

D: NA
length: 16
V: TRBV14
J: TRBJ1-1
size: NA
CDR3: CASSQVQGWGNTEAFF
DNA: TGTGCCAGCAGCCAAGTCCAGGGGTGGGGGAACACTGAAGCTTTCTTT

D: NA
length: 14
V: TRBV30
J: TRBJ2-3
size: NA
CDR3: CAWNRGTIYDTQYF
DNA: TGTGCCTGGAACCGCGGTACCATCTACGATACGCAGTATTTT

D: NA
length: 16
V: TRBV7-5
J: TRBJ2-6
size: NA
CDR3: CVRSLTGPSGANVLTF
DNA: TGTGTCAGAAGCTTGACAGGTCCCTCTGGGGCCAACGTCCTGACTTTC

D: NA
length: 15
V: TRBV2
J: TRBJ1-1
size: NA
CDR3: CASSELRQGGTEAFF
DNA: TGTGCCAGCAGTGAATTAAGGCAGGGTGGAACTGAAGCTTTCTTT

D: NA
length: 14
V: TRBV2
J: TRBJ2-2
size: once
CDR3: CASFQGRRTGELFF
DNA: TGTGCCAGTTTCCAGGGGAGAAGGACCGGGGAGCTGTTTTTT

D: NA
length: 15
V: TRBV30
J: TRBJ1-5
size: NA
CDR3: CAWRGGGLGNQPQHF
DNA: TGTGCCTGGAGGGGAGGGGGGCTTGGCAATCAGCCCCAGCATTTT

D: TRBD2
length: 16
V: TRBV4-1
J: TRBJ2-1
size: NA
CDR3: CASSQETSGSYNEQFF
DNA: TGCGCCAGCAGCCAAGAGACTAGCGGTTCCTACAATGAGCAGTTCTTC

D: NA
length: 14
V: TRBV7-2
J: TRBJ2-3
size: NA
CDR3: CASSQGTFTDTQYF
DNA: TGTGCCAGCAGCCAAGGGACTTTCACAGATACGCAGTATTTT

D: TRBD2
length: 14
V: TRBV7-2
J: TRBJ2-5
size: NA
CDR3: CASGAGGAGKTQYF
DNA: TGTGCCAGCGGTGCCGGGGGGGCCGGGAAGACCCAGTACTTC

D: NA
length: 15
V: TRBV7-2
J: TRBJ2-2
size: NA
CDR3: CASSLDRLTPGELFF
DNA: TGTGCCAGCAGCCTCGACAGGCTCACACCCGGGGAGCTGTTTTTT

D: NA
length: 13
V: TRBV7-2
J: TRBJ1-5
size: NA
CDR3: CASSHGSNQPQHF
DNA: TGTGCCAGCAGTCACGGGAGCAATCAGCCCCAGCATTTT

D: TRBD2
length: 15
V: TRBV4-2
J: TRBJ2-5
size: NA
CDR3: CASSQDQLAGETQYF
DNA: TGTGCCAGCAGCCAAGATCAACTAGCGGGGGAGACCCAGTACTTC

D: TRBD2
length: 13
V: TRBV10-2
J: TRBJ2-1
size: NA
CDR3: CAGRLAGDNEQFF
DNA: TGCGCCGGCCGACTAGCGGGAGACAATGAGCAGTTCTTC

D: NA
length: 14
V: TRBV5-4
J: TRBJ1-3
size: NA
CDR3: CASSLRGIGNTIYF
DNA: TGTGCCAGCAGCTTGCGGGGGATTGGAAACACCATATATTTT

D: NA
length: 15
V: TRBV7-3
J: TRBJ2-7
size: once
CDR3: CASSLSPAGSYEQYF
DNA: TGTGCCAGCAGCTTAAGTCCGGCGGGATCCTACGAGCAGTACTTC

D: NA
length: 12
V: TRBV28
J: TRBJ2-1
size: NA
CDR3: CASRRDGNEQFF
DNA: TGTGCCAGCAGACGGGACGGCAATGAGCAGTTCTTC

D: TRBD2
length: 16
V: TRBV2
J: TRBJ2-1
size: NA
CDR3: CASSEARSGRANEQFF
DNA: TGTGCCAGCAGTGAAGCGCGTAGCGGGAGGGCCAATGAGCAGTTCTTC

D: TRBD1
length: 16
V: TRBV5-1
J: TRBJ2-2
size: NA
CDR3: CASSPDRSLGTGELFF
DNA: TGCGCCAGCAGCCCGGACAGGTCCCTCGGGACCGGGGAGCTGTTTTTT

D: NA
length: 10
V: TRBV27
J: TRBJ2-7
size: NA
CDR3: CASKPREQYF
DNA: TGTGCCAGCAAGCCACGCGAGCAGTACTTC

D: TRBD1
length: 15
V: TRBV27
J: TRBJ1-1
size: NA
CDR3: CASSPRTGVRTEAFF
DNA: TGTGCCAGCAGTCCAAGGACAGGGGTGAGGACTGAAGCTTTCTTT

D: NA
length: 16
V: TRBV6-6
J: TRBJ1-1
size: NA
CDR3: CASSSPTDRPNTEAFF
DNA: TGTGCCAGCAGTTCTCCCACCGACAGGCCGAACACTGAAGCTTTCTTT

D: NA
length: 17
V: TRBV19
J: TRBJ2-3
size: NA
CDR3: CASSPRTAGASADTQYF
DNA: TGTGCCAGTAGTCCACGGACCGCAGGGGCGAGCGCAGATACGCAGTATTTT

D: TRBD2
length: 13
V: TRBV4-3
J: TRBJ2-7
size: NA
CDR3: CASSQLAGGEQYF
DNA: TGCGCCAGCAGCCAACTAGCGGGGGGGGAGCAGTACTTC

D: NA
length: 13
V: TRBV2
J: TRBJ1-1
size: NA
CDR3: CASSTDMNTEAFF
DNA: TGTGCCAGCAGCACAGATATGAACACTGAAGCTTTCTTT

D: NA
length: 16
V: TRBV21-1
J: TRBJ1-6
size: NA
CDR3: CASSKKGRRYNSPLHF
DNA: TGTGCCAGCAGCAAGAAAGGGCGCAGATATAATTCACCCCTCCACTTT

D: NA
length: 13
V: TRBV7-9
J: TRBJ2-3
size: many
CDR3: CASSPRGTDTQYF
DNA: TGTGCCAGCAGCCCGAGGGGGACAGATACGCAGTATTTT

D: NA
length: 14
V: TRBV10-3
J: TRBJ2-7
size: NA
CDR3: CAIRPSSVAYEQYF
DNA: TGTGCCATCAGGCCTTCTAGCGTGGCCTACGAGCAGTACTTC

D: NA
length: 11
V: TRBV10-3
J: TRBJ1-4
size: NA
CDR3: CAISEREKLFF
DNA: TGTGCCATCAGTGAACGTGAAAAACTGTTTTTT

D: NA
length: 13
V: TRBV5-1
J: TRBJ2-3
size: NA
CDR3: CASSLWAADTQYF
DNA: TGCGCCAGCTCATTATGGGCAGCAGATACGCAGTATTTT

D: TRBD1
length: 17
V: TRBV19
J: TRBJ2-3
size: NA
CDR3: CASSPQRGLSGTDTQYF
DNA: TGTGCCAGTAGTCCGCAGAGGGGGCTCAGTGGGACAGATACGCAGTATTTT

D: TRBD1
length: 15
V: TRBV2
J: TRBJ2-1
size: NA
CDR3: CASSENPGGYNEQFF
DNA: TGTGCCAGCAGTGAAAATCCAGGGGGCTACAATGAGCAGTTCTTC

D: NA
length: 15
V: TRBV5-1
J: TRBJ1-1
size: NA
CDR3: CASSSRNRERTSAFF
DNA: TGCGCCAGCAGCTCCAGAAACAGGGAGCGTACGTCAGCTTTCTTT

D: NA
length: 13
V: TRBV5-5
J: TRBJ2-7
size: NA
CDR3: CASSFGRRYEQYF
DNA: TGTGCCAGCAGCTTTGGGAGGAGGTACGAGCAGTACTTC

D: TRBD1
length: 15
V: TRBV25-1
J: TRBJ2-5
size: NA
CDR3: CASSGSRGYQETQYF
DNA: TGTGCCAGCAGTGGCAGCAGGGGGTACCAAGAGACCCAGTACTTC

D: TRBD2
length: 15
V: TRBV5-5
J: TRBJ2-1
size: NA
CDR3: CASSLSGSGYNEQFF
DNA: TGTGCCAGCAGCCTCAGCGGGAGTGGTTACAATGAGCAGTTCTTC

D: TRBD2
length: 16
V: TRBV5-1
J: TRBJ2-5
size: NA
CDR3: CASSPRQSGRGETQYF
DNA: TGCGCCAGCAGCCCAAGGCAGAGCGGGAGAGGTGAGACCCAGTACTTC

D: NA
length: 14
V: TRBV28
J: TRBJ1-5
size: NA
CDR3: CASRTVRSNQPQHF
DNA: TGTGCCAGTAGGACAGTCCGGAGCAATCAGCCCCAGCATTTT

D: TRBD2
length: 16
V: TRBV5-4
J: TRBJ2-2
size: NA
CDR3: CASSLISGGATGELFF
DNA: TGTGCCAGCAGCTTGATTAGCGGGGGGGCCACCGGGGAGCTGTTTTTT

D: NA
length: 13
V: TRBV18
J: TRBJ2-7
size: few
CDR3: CASSPIPGREQYF
DNA: TGTGCCAGCTCACCAATTCCGGGCCGCGAGCAGTACTTC

D: NA
length: 14
V: TRBV7-9
J: TRBJ2-7
size: NA
CDR3: CASSSPGATYEQYF
DNA: TGTGCCAGCAGTTCTCCGGGAGCCACATACGAGCAGTACTTC

D: NA
length: 12
V: TRBV10-3
J: TRBJ1-5
size: NA
CDR3: CAISVTNQPQHF
DNA: TGTGCCATCAGTGTGACTAATCAGCCCCAGCATTTT

D: NA
length: 14
V: TRBV10-3
J: TRBJ2-7
size: NA
CDR3: CAISESRVRYEQYF
DNA: TGTGCCATCAGTGAGTCCAGGGTACGCTACGAGCAGTACTTC

D: TRBD1
length: 15
V: TRBV6-6
J: TRBJ1-3
size: NA
CDR3: CASSQDRDSGNTIYF
DNA: TGTGCCAGCAGTCAGGACAGGGACTCTGGAAACACCATATATTTT

D: NA
length: 15
V: TRBV5-6
J: TRBJ2-5
size: NA
CDR3: CASSWTVIGGETQYF
DNA: TGTGCCAGCAGCTGGACAGTAATCGGGGGGGAGACCCAGTACTTC

D: TRBD1
length: 13
V: TRBV11-2
J: TRBJ2-7
size: once
CDR3: CASSLTGAYEQYF
DNA: TGTGCCAGCAGCTTAACAGGGGCCTACGAGCAGTACTTC

D: TRBD1
length: 15
V: TRBV5-1
J: TRBJ1-5
size: NA
CDR3: CASSWSGQGNQPQHF
DNA: TGCGCCAGCAGCTGGAGCGGACAGGGCAATCAGCCCCAGCATTTT

D: NA
length: 12
V: TRBV9
J: TRBJ2-3
size: NA
CDR3: CASSVGPDTQYF
DNA: TGTGCCAGCAGCGTAGGTCCAGATACGCAGTATTTT

D: TRBD2
length: 15
V: TRBV9
J: TRBJ2-5
size: NA
CDR3: CASSTRDYRDVTQYF
DNA: TGTGCCAGCAGCACCCGGGACTACCGTGATGTGACCCAGTACTTC

D: NA
length: 12
V: TRBV7-8
J: TRBJ1-5
size: NA
CDR3: CASSFSNQPQHF
DNA: TGTGCCAGCAGCTTTTCCAATCAGCCCCAGCATTTT

D: NA
length: 15
V: TRBV18
J: TRBJ2-5
size: NA
CDR3: CASSRTQPRGETQYF
DNA: TGTGCCAGCTCCCGGACCCAACCCCGGGGAGAGACCCAGTACTTC

D: TRBD2
length: 15
V: TRBV18
J: TRBJ2-5
size: NA
CDR3: CASSINSGSEETQYF
DNA: TGTGCCAGCTCAATCAATAGCGGGTCTGAAGAGACCCAGTACTTC

D: NA
length: 12
V: TRBV28
J: TRBJ2-7
size: few
CDR3: CASSLAPYEQYF
DNA: TGTGCCAGCAGTTTAGCTCCCTACGAGCAGTACTTC

D: TRBD1
length: 13
V: TRBV7-2
J: TRBJ1-1
size: NA
CDR3: CASNKQGRTEAFF
DNA: TGTGCCAGCAACAAACAGGGGCGCACTGAAGCTTTCTTT

D: NA
length: 13
V: TRBV6-5
J: TRBJ2-2
size: NA
CDR3: CASIPGGPGELFF
DNA: TGTGCCAGCATCCCAGGGGGGCCCGGGGAGCTGTTTTTT

D: NA
length: 14
V: TRBV6-1
J: TRBJ1-5
size: NA
CDR3: CASSERRTNQPQHF
DNA: TGTGCCAGCAGTGAACGGAGGACCAATCAGCCCCAGCATTTT

D: TRBD1
length: 16
V: TRBV10-3
J: TRBJ2-3
size: NA
CDR3: CAISEYGQGITDTQYF
DNA: TGTGCCATCAGTGAGTATGGACAGGGGATCACAGATACGCAGTATTTT

D: NA
length: 13
V: TRBV29-1
J: TRBJ1-3
size: NA
CDR3: CSVEKGSGNTIYF
DNA: TGCAGCGTTGAAAAGGGGTCTGGAAACACCATATATTTT

D: NA
length: 13
V: TRBV7-2
J: TRBJ1-6
size: NA
CDR3: CASSFYSNSPLHF
DNA: TGTGCCAGCAGCTTCTACAGCAATTCACCCCTCCACTTT